These 16 T cell receptor beta chains originate from one sample sequenced in a study of cytomegalovirus exposure and HLA in healthy donors. Generated by immunoSEQ multiplex PCR, the TCRdb table keeps only in-frame clones and is missing some. Seen here are 100,000 to 150,000 clones, over 90% observed once, and the top ten hold less than 1.5%. The sample consisted of PBMCs. These TCRs come from a woman in her late teens or twenties in good health and CMV-seronegative.

The chain recombines TRBV19 with TRBJ1-2, with D perhaps TRBD1 (5 bases). This CDR3 is built from 17 residues. CDR1 LNHDA and CDR2 SQIVND come from the germline V gene (reference sequence). Trimming removed 9 bases at V and 8 bases at J, with 31 bases between. The CDR3 protein is CASFSSMRRGQRIGYTF. DNA for the CDR3: TGTGCCAGCTTTTCTTCGATGCGGAGGGGCCAAAGGATAGGCTACACCTTC.

This sequence joins TRBV2 and TRBJ1-5; D unclear. Trimming removed 3 bases from V and 4 bases from J, with 10 bases in between. This CDR3 is built from 14 residues. Germline assignment: CDR1 SNHLY and CDR2 FYNNEI. The chain's CDR3 is CASSDLRRNQPQHF. The CDR3 DNA sequence: TGTGCCAGCAGTGATTTGAGGCGGAATCAGCCCCAGCATTTT. The whole variable domain, filled in from reference TRBV2 and TRBJ1-5, reads EPEVTQTPSHQVTQMGQEVILRCVPISNHLYFYWYRQILGQKVEFLVSFYNNEISEKSEIFDDQFSVERPDGSNFTLKIRSTKLEDSAMYFCASSDLRRNQPQHFGDGTRLSIL.

The V call is TRBV9, the J call TRBJ2-2; no reliable D call. Per germline, CDR1 SGDLS and CDR2 YYNGEE. The CDR3 spans 12 residues. Trimming took 1 base from V and 6 from J, leaving 4 bases between them. In DNA form, the CDR3 reads TGTGCCAGCAGCGTATTCTCCGGGGAGCTGTTTTTT. It is translated as CASSVFSGELFF.

CDR3 residues: CASSYGGKSYNEQFF. The CDR3 bases are TGTGCCAGCAGTTACGGGGGGAAGAGCTACAATGAGCAGTTCTTC. This rearrangement joins TRBV6-5 to TRBJ2-1, with D tentatively TRBD2 (6 bases). V dropped 2 bases and J dropped 3 bases, with 11 bases sitting between them. The germline gives CDR1 MNHEY, CDR2 SVGAGI. This CDR3 has 15 amino acids.

V usage is TRBV18 and J usage is TRBJ2-5; D might be TRBD2 (7 bases). Germline CDR1 is KGHSH and CDR2 is LQKENI. Deletions cut 6 bases from V and 5 bases from J, with 13 bases between. There are 13 residues in the CDR3. The CDR3 sequence: CASSLQGGETQYF. The DNA for the CDR3 is TGTGCCAGCTCGCTACAGGGAGGGGAGACCCAGTACTTC.

This clone has only one observation. V is TRBV28 and J is TRBJ2-1; TRBD2 matches 11 bases. The V and J ends lost 5 bases and 3 bases, in that order; junction bases with no gene match: 6. This CDR3 has 16 amino acids. Germline CDR1 MDHEN, CDR2 SYDVKM. CDR3 sequence reads: CASSIPGLADYNEQFF. In nucleotides, the CDR3 is TGTGCCAGCAGTATCCCGGGACTAGCGGACTACAATGAGCAGTTCTTC.

The rearrangement uses TRBV5-4 and TRBJ2-7; 9 positions match TRBD2. Germline CDR1 SGHNT, CDR2 YYREEE (reference sequence). Trimming at V came to 0 bases and at J to 2 bases, leaving 6 bases not matched to a gene. The CDR3 has 16 residues. The CDR3 reads CASSLGLGLATYEQYF. CDR3 nucleotides: TGTGCCAGCAGCTTGGGACTGGGACTAGCTACCTACGAGCAGTACTTC.

The count of this clone is one. This rearrangement joins TRBV15 to TRBJ2-2, with D maybe TRBD2 (7 bases). The CDR3 is 16 amino acids. Trimming shortened V by 3 bases and J by 0 bases, and 11 bases separated the two germline ends. CDR1 and CDR2 (germline): LNHNV, YYDKDF (reference sequence). CDR3 sequence: CATSSRGGTNTGELFF. The CDR3, as DNA: TGTGCCACCAGCAGTAGGGGGGGAACGAACACCGGGGAGCTGTTTTTT.

The J gene is TRBJ2-7, the V gene TRBV19; possibly TRBD2 for D (5 bases). The CDR3 extends over 13 amino acids. V was shortened by 5 bases and J by 2 bases, with 10 bases between the two germline ends. Germline V gene data show CDR1 as LNHDA and CDR2 as SQIVND (reference sequence). The CDR3 loop is CASSDGKTYEQYF. CDR3 DNA sequence: TGTGCCAGTAGTGACGGGAAGACCTACGAGCAGTACTTC.

The J gene is TRBJ1-4, the V gene TRBV28, with D possibly matching TRBD1 (6 bases). Per the germline V gene, CDR1 is MDHEN and CDR2 is SYDVKM. Trimming pared 7 bases from V and 6 bases from J, leaving 18 bases between. This CDR3 has 15 residues. CDR3 coding DNA: TGTGCCAGCACCCTTACCGACAGGTCTTATGAAAAACTGTTTTTT. It specifies CASTLTDRSYEKLFF.

The chain uses TRBV10-3 and TRBJ2-1, with D perhaps TRBD1 (5 bases). Trimming took off 7 bases at V and 7 bases at J, with 14 bases between the two ends. Germline V lookup: CDR1 ENHRY, CDR2 SYGVKD. This CDR3 contains 13 residues. In DNA, the CDR3 is TGTGCCATCACAACAGGTGACATGAATGAGCAGTTCTTC. Translating gives CAITTGDMNEQFF.

CDR3 residues: CASSQAAGGPGEQYF. In nucleotides, the CDR3 is TGCGCCAGCAGCCAGGCGGCGGGAGGGCCGGGGGAGCAGTACTTC. The chain links TRBV4-1 to TRBJ2-7, with 9 bases aligning to TRBD2. The ends lost 3 bases at V and 7 bases at J; junction bases unmatched: 10. This CDR3 is 15 amino acids long. From germline, CDR1 is MGHRA and CDR2 YSYEKL.

This chain connects TRBV6-5 to TRBJ1-5, with 7 bases identical to TRBD1. The CDR3 is 15 residues long. Germline V gene data show CDR1 as MNHEY and CDR2 as SVGAGI. Unmatched junction bases numbered 7, after V lost 6 bases and J lost 2 bases. CDR3 in amino acids: CASSGRGPGNQPQHF. The CDR3 DNA reads as TGTGCCAGCAGCGGAAGGGGGCCGGGCAATCAGCCCCAGCATTTT.

J is TRBJ1-1 and V is TRBV4-1, with D possibly matching TRBD1 (6 bases). V shed 1 base and J shed 4 bases, with 16 bases lying between them. The CDR3 length is 16 residues. Germline CDR1 is MGHRA and CDR2 is YSYEKL. As DNA, the CDR3 is TGCGCCAGCAGCCAAGGGCAGGGGAATTGGGGCACTGAAGCTTTCTTT. Translating gives CASSQGQGNWGTEAFF.

The chain employs TRBV5-4 and TRBJ1-4; TRBD1 agrees at 9 bases. The length of the CDR3 is 16 residues. The V segment lost 4 bases and the J segment 5 bases; nucleotides outside the gene matches: 9. Germline assignment: CDR1 SGHNT and CDR2 YYREEE (reference sequence). The CDR3 nucleotides read TGTGCCAGCAGCCCCGGGGACAGGGTCCCCAATGAAAAACTGTTTTTT. Residues: CASSPGDRVPNEKLFF.

The chain has TRBV6-6 and TRBJ2-7, with 7 positions matching TRBD2. The V segment lost 5 bases and the J segment 9 bases; nucleotides outside the gene matches: 13. Germline values: CDR1 MNHNY, CDR2 SVGAGI (reference sequence). This CDR3 region has 14 residues. CDR3 residues: CASSVFPQAGMQYF. CDR3 DNA: TGTGCCAGCAGTGTCTTCCCTCAAGCGGGAATGCAGTACTTC.